The sample holds a few counts of the clone carrying this TCR beta chain. These data originate in a study of blood T cell repertoires in COVID-19. Clones were sequenced by immunoSEQ multiplex PCR, and TCRdb holds only the in-frame ones, with some missing. The data contain fewer than 300,000 clones, around 90% of them singletons. Donors of Cohort 3 who recovered were those that had two negative PCRs, clearance, or symptom resolution. CDR3 length: 15 amino acids. V lost 5 bases and J lost 8; bases outside the gene matches: 6. From germline, CDR1 is MNHEY and CDR2 SVGEGT. The receptor comes from a woman aged 25 to 39 who had recovered from COVID-19. The sequencing input was PBMCs or T cells enriched from blood (not recorded which). The V gene is TRBV6-2 or TRBV6-3, the J gene TRBJ2-1; TRBD2 agrees at 13 bases. CDR3 residues: CASSTGTSGKHEQFF. In DNA, the CDR3 is TGTGCCAGCAGTACCGGGACTAGCGGGAAGCATGAGCAGTTCTTC.